This T cell receptor beta chain originates from a study of beta chain features in type 1 diabetes. Study-wide results and caveats: When Type 1 diabetes patients were examined, their TCRB CDR3s proved moderately but significantly shorter in all four CD4+ subsets.

V lost 5 bases, J lost 7 bases, and 21 bases lay in between. CDR1 and CDR2 from the germline V gene are MDHEN and SYDVKM. There are 15 residues in the CDR3. Expressed TCRB transcripts were sequenced after all isolated RNA was converted to cDNA. Sequencing used immunoSEQ multiplex PCR; TCRdb keeps in-frame clones, though not all of them. The table has fewer than 450,000 clones, around an eighth seen once. Concerning this clone itself: What it binds is unknown.

The source of this sequence is a woman aged 18 to 35 with type 1 diabetes. The rearrangement joins TRBV28 to TRBJ2-7; TRBD2 is a possible D gene (6 bases). Sequencing input: naive CD4+ T cells from blood. CDR3 sequence (DNA): TGTGCCAGCAGTAACCCGGTCAGTGGGGCGGGAGAGCAGTACGTC. It encodes CASSNPVSGAGEQYV.